The 29 T cell receptor beta chains below come from one sample, sequenced in a study of PD-L1 blockade in urothelial cancer. As to time point: peripheral blood 6 weeks after treatment start. The data were produced by immunoSEQ multiplex PCR, yet TCRdb's version contains in-frame clones alone and is incomplete. The sample carries over 40,000 clones, approximately 85% recorded once. The specimen was PBMCs, collected around atezolizumab (anti-PD-L1) treatment. These receptors were collected from a man between 70 and 80 years old with urothelial cancer.

This clone was counted once. This rearrangement joins TRBV11-2 to TRBJ2-7, with a possible D match to TRBD1 (6 bases). With 4 bases removed from V and 2 bases from J, the gap between germline ends came to 21 bases. The CDR3 is made up of 17 amino acids. CDR1 is SGHAT and CDR2 is FQNNGV in the germline V gene. The CDR3 nucleotides read TGTGCCAGCAGCTCCCCGTGGGTGCAGGGGAAAACCTACGAGCAGTACTTC. It is translated as CASSSPWVQGKTYEQYF.

The V and J genes are TRBV6-1 and TRBJ2-7, with D possibly being TRBD1 (6 bases). This CDR3 is 14 amino acids long. V lost 6 bases, J lost 4 bases, and 16 bases lay in between. Germline assignment: CDR1 MNHNS and CDR2 SASEGT. For the CDR3, the DNA is TGTGCCAGCAGGAAGACAGGTGGGGTTTACGAGCAGTACTTC. Translation gives CASRKTGGVYEQYF.

The V call is TRBV29-1, the J call TRBJ2-5, with D possibly TRBD1 on 6 matching bases. V lost 2 bases and J 4 bases, leaving 11 bases between the germline ends. The CDR3 sequence is 13 residues long. Germline values: CDR1 SQVTM, CDR2 ANQGSEA. As DNA, the CDR3 is TGCAGCGTTGAAAGGGTGGGGGCAGAGACCCAGTACTTC. Its translation is CSVERVGAETQYF.

The rearrangement uses TRBV9 and TRBJ2-2, with 10 bases that match TRBD2. The CDR3 runs to 18 residues. CDR1 is SGDLS, CDR2 YYNGEE, per germline. Trimming at V came to 3 bases and at J to 3 bases, leaving 11 bases not matched to a gene. The DNA of the CDR3 is TGTGCCAGCAGCGCAGCAGGTGGACTAGCGGAGCACACCGGGGAGCTGTTTTTT. It specifies CASSAAGGLAEHTGELFF.

The chain is built from TRBV21-1 and TRBJ2-5; the DNA was not used to check the table's D call, TRBD2. TRBV21-1 is classified as a pseudogene. This CDR3 region has 15 residues. Written as DNA, the CDR3 is TGTGCCAGCAGCAAAGCATGCGGGACCGGGGAAACCCAGTACTTC. Amino acids: CASSKACGTGETQYF.

The J gene is TRBJ1-1, the V gene TRBV19; D is perhaps TRBD1 (6 bases). This CDR3 has 15 residues. V lost 6 bases and J 1 base, leaving 15 bases between the germline ends. The germline CDR1 and CDR2 sequences are LNHDA and SQIVND (reference sequence). CDR3 residues: CASREIRGWNTEAFF. CDR3 nucleotide sequence: TGTGCCAGTAGAGAAATCAGGGGCTGGAACACTGAAGCTTTCTTT.

With regard to this clone: The same CDR3 arises from other DNA sequences in this sample as well. The chain is built from TRBV5-4 and TRBJ2-7; D possibly corresponds to TRBD1 (6 bases). The germline V gene encodes CDR1 SGHNT and CDR2 YYREEE (reference sequence). The CDR3 contains 14 residues. Trimming removed 0 bases from V and 0 bases from J, with 7 bases in between. The CDR3 DNA reads TGTGCCAGCAGCTTGGGGGGACACTCCTACGAGCAGTACTTC. The encoded protein is CASSLGGHSYEQYF. Using reference TRBV5-4 and TRBJ2-7 for the parts outside the CDR3, the full variable domain is ETGVTQSPTHLIKTRGQQVTLRCSSQSGHNTVSWYQQALGQGPQFIFQYYREEENGRGNFPPRFSGLQFPNYSSELNVNALELDDSALYLCASSLGGHSYEQYFGPGTRLTVT.

The J gene is TRBJ2-3, the V gene TRBV6-4, with 10 bases matching TRBD2. Germline CDR1 is MRHNA and CDR2 is SNTAGT. The CDR3 spans 14 residues. J lost 4 bases, V lost 4 bases, and 2 bases had no gene match. CDR3 coding DNA: TGTGCCAGCAGTGCCCTAGCGGGAGCAGATACGCAGTATTTT. It translates to CASSALAGADTQYF.

The CDR3 bases are TGTGCCTGGAGTCCGGGGGAAGACACTGAAGCTTTCTTT. Its translation is CAWSPGEDTEAFF. The chain carries TRBV30 and TRBJ1-1; D possibly corresponds to TRBD1 (5 bases). The CDR3 extends over 13 amino acids. Between the trimmed V and J ends, which lost 2 bases and 3 bases, there was a span of 10 bases. Per the germline V gene, CDR1 is GTSNPN and CDR2 is SVGIG (reference sequence).

This rearrangement joins TRBV6-5 to TRBJ2-5, with 7 bases that match TRBD1. After removal of 6 bases from V and 4 bases from J, the junction contained 5 bases not matched to a gene. The CDR3 is 13 amino acids. CDR1 and CDR2 from the germline V gene are MNHEY and SVGAGI. DNA of the CDR3: TGTGCCAGCAGCCGACAGGGTGGAGAGACCCAGTACTTC. Encoded protein: CASSRQGGETQYF.

The rearrangement joins TRBV18 to TRBJ2-7, with 8 bases that match TRBD1. V lost 4 bases to trimming and J lost 6 bases; unmatched junction nucleotides: 11. The CDR3 totals 15 residues. CDR1 and CDR2 from the germline V gene are KGHSH and LQKENI. The DNA of the CDR3 is TGTGCCAGCTCACTTGGGACAGGATCTTTTGGCGAGCAGTACTTC. The encoded protein is CASSLGTGSFGEQYF.

The V call is TRBV5-1, the J call TRBJ2-1; 8 nucleotides align to TRBD2. V trimming: 0 bases; J trimming: 7 bases; junction bases outside the gene matches: 3. The CDR3 runs to 14 residues. CDR1 and CDR2 (germline): SGHRS, YFSETQ. CDR3 region: CASSLEGLGNEQFF. The CDR3 nucleotides read TGCGCCAGCAGCTTGGAGGGACTAGGGAATGAGCAGTTCTTC. The complete variable domain, with remaining parts taken from reference TRBV5-1 and TRBJ2-1, reads KAGVTQTPRYLIKTRGQQVTLSCSPISGHRSVSWYQQTPGQGLQFLFEYFSETQRNKGNFPGRFSGRQFSNSRSEMNVSTLELGDSALYLCASSLEGLGNEQFFGPGTRLTVL.

This chain joins TRBV5-1 and TRBJ2-5; a weak D match, TRBD2 (6 bases). CDR1 and CDR2 from the germline V gene are SGHRS and YFSETQ. Trimming removed 3 bases at V and 6 bases at J, with 18 bases between. This CDR3 is 15 amino acids long. The CDR3 bases are TGCGCCAGCAGCTATCGGGACTCCGGTGCACAGACCCAGTACTTC. Encoded protein: CASSYRDSGAQTQYF.

This clone was detected a few times. The chain is built from TRBV6-5 and TRBJ2-1; TRBD2 aligns across 13 bases. This CDR3 region has 15 residues. V gave up 6 bases and J gave up 8 bases; unmatched junction bases: 7. In germline, CDR1 is MNHEY, CDR2 SVGAGI. CDR3 coding DNA: TGTGCCAGCAGGAAGGGACTAGCGGGAAACCATGAGCAGTTCTTC. Translated: CASRKGLAGNHEQFF.

The rearrangement uses TRBV18 and TRBJ1-1, with D possibly being TRBD1 (5 bases). This CDR3 spans 15 amino acids. Trimming cost V 4 bases and J 3 bases, with 15 bases left between them. In germline, CDR1 is KGHSH, CDR2 LQKENI. DNA of the CDR3: TGTGCCAGCTCACTAATTCCGGGACTTGACACTGAAGCTTTCTTT. It specifies CASSLIPGLDTEAFF.

This clone was seen only a few times. The chain is built from TRBV5-1 and TRBJ2-7; D call uncertain. The CDR3 has 13 amino acids. Germline-derived CDR1 and CDR2 are SGHRS and YFSETQ. V gave up 0 bases and J gave up 3 bases, with 7 bases separating them. The CDR3 bases are TGCGCCAGCAGCTTGGCCGACAACTACGAGCAGTACTTC. This sequence encodes CASSLADNYEQYF.

The chain combines TRBV19 with TRBJ2-1; tentatively, D is TRBD2 (6 bases). V lost 4 bases, J lost 5 bases, and 12 bases lay in between. The germline gives CDR1 LNHDA, CDR2 SQIVND (reference sequence). The CDR3 totals 14 residues. DNA for the CDR3: TGTGCCAGTAGTAGGAGCGGGTCCCACAATGAGCAGTTCTTC. It yields the protein CASSRSGSHNEQFF.

The rearrangement joins TRBV2 to TRBJ1-5, with D possibly TRBD1 on 5 matching bases. The CDR3 sequence is 15 residues long. Germline-derived CDR1 and CDR2 are SNHLY and FYNNEI. Deletions cut 4 bases from V and 2 bases from J, with 12 bases between. CDR3 region: CASSVQGVGNQPQHF. The CDR3, as DNA: TGTGCCAGCAGTGTGCAGGGTGTAGGCAATCAGCCCCAGCATTTT.

The rearrangement links TRBV9 to TRBJ1-2; tentatively, D is TRBD1 (6 bases). This CDR3 is 11 amino acids long. Germline CDR1 SGDLS, CDR2 YYNGEE. V was pared by 4 bases and J by 8 bases, with 9 bases between. CDR3 sequence: CASSSRGGYTF. In DNA, the CDR3 is TGTGCCAGCAGCTCCAGGGGAGGCTACACCTTC.

The CDR3 DNA reads as TGTGCCAGCAGCACGGGATTCAACACCGGGGAGCTGTTTTTT. This sequence encodes CASSTGFNTGELFF. The chain is built from TRBV28 and TRBJ2-2; possibly TRBD2 for D (5 bases). Trimming cost V 6 bases and J 2 bases, with 10 bases left between them. Germline CDR1 is MDHEN and CDR2 is SYDVKM. The CDR3 consists of 14 residues.

As DNA, the CDR3 is TGTGCCAGCAGCTTACGTCAGGGGCAGATCTATGGCTACACCTTC. It translates to CASSLRQGQIYGYTF. The chain combines TRBV13 with TRBJ1-2; tentative D call: TRBD1 (6 bases). The CDR3 spans 15 residues. Trimming pared 2 bases from V and 4 bases from J, leaving 14 bases between. Germline-derived CDR1 and CDR2 are PRHDT and FYEKMQ (reference sequence). The full variable domain, completed using reference TRBV13 and TRBJ1-2, is AAGVIQSPRHLIKEKRETATLKCYPIPRHDTVYWYQQGPGQDPQFLISFYEKMQSDKGSIPDRFSAQQFSDYHSELNMSSLELGDSALYFCASSLRQGQIYGYTFGSGTRLTVV.

The V gene is TRBV5-4, the J gene TRBJ1-2; weak D call: TRBD1 (6 bases). V was cut by 1 base and J by 7 bases, with 14 bases left in between. The V gene's germline CDR1 is SGHNT and CDR2 YYREEE (reference sequence). The CDR3 extends over 14 amino acids. The CDR3 region is CASSLPRGASGYTF. Here the CDR3 DNA reads TGTGCCAGCAGCTTGCCTCGGGGGGCGTCTGGCTACACCTTC.

This rearrangement joins TRBV30 to TRBJ2-7; 9 bases are shared with TRBD1. Per the germline V gene, CDR1 is GTSNPN and CDR2 is SVGIG (reference sequence). V lost 1 base, J lost 3 bases, and 4 bases stayed unmatched. The CDR3 covers 14 residues. CDR3 in DNA: TGTGCCTGGAGTGGGACAGGGGAGTTCTACGAGCAGTACTTC. Its translation: CAWSGTGEFYEQYF.

In its sample, this clone was seen once. This sequence joins TRBV19 and TRBJ2-7; D gene ambiguous. Trimming pared 6 bases from V and 4 bases from J, leaving 16 bases between. This CDR3 is 14 amino acids long. The germline gives CDR1 LNHDA, CDR2 SQIVND (reference sequence). This CDR3 is CASSPDPTKYEQYF. In DNA form, the CDR3 reads TGTGCCAGTAGCCCCGACCCTACTAAGTACGAGCAGTACTTC.

The gene calls are TRBV5-1 and TRBJ2-7; 8 bases are shared with TRBD1. The J segment lost 0 bases and the V segment lost 2 bases, leaving 1 base of the junction unmatched. Germline CDR1 is SGHRS and CDR2 is YFSETQ. The CDR3 contains 14 residues. The CDR3 DNA reads TGCGCCAGCAGCTTCGGACAGGGCTCCTACGAGCAGTACTTC. Its translation is CASSFGQGSYEQYF.

The table lists this clone with a few counts. The V call is TRBV18, the J call TRBJ2-7; 9 bases fit TRBD1. V was clipped by 0 bases and J by 4 bases; unmatched bases: 1. Germline V CDR1 and CDR2: KGHSH, LQKENI. The CDR3 is made up of 14 amino acids. The CDR3 sequence: CASSPPQGAYEQYF. CDR3 coding DNA: TGTGCCAGCTCACCACCACAGGGGGCTTACGAGCAGTACTTC.

A single count supports this clone. This chain connects TRBV7-2 to TRBJ2-7; perhaps TRBD1 as D (5 bases). Trimming cost V 1 base and J 4 bases, with 14 bases left between them. CDR1 and CDR2 from the germline V gene are SGHTA and FQGNSA. CDR3 length equals 15 residues. CDR3 loop: CASSLERTIPYEQYF. CDR3 bases: TGTGCCAGCAGCTTAGAGAGGACAATCCCTTACGAGCAGTACTTC.

In the case of this clone: Other DNA variants within this sample encode the same CDR3. The rearrangement links TRBV19 to TRBJ2-1; TRBD2 matches 9 bases. J was trimmed by 0 bases and V by 5 bases; bases with no gene match: 2. This CDR3 is built from 15 residues. Germline CDR1 is LNHDA and CDR2 is SQIVND (reference sequence). CDR3 nucleotides: TGTGCCAGTAGTCCACTAGCGGGCTCCTACAATGAGCAGTTCTTC. This encodes CASSPLAGSYNEQFF. Complete variable domain (other parts from reference TRBV19 and TRBJ2-1): DGGITQSPKYLFRKEGQNVTLSCEQNLNHDAMYWYRQDPGQGLRLIYYSQIVNDFQKGDIAEGYSVSREKKESFPLTVTSAQKNPTAFYLCASSPLAGSYNEQFFGPGTRLTVL.

This sequence joins TRBV28 and TRBJ2-7, with 14 bases matching TRBD2. Unmatched junction bases numbered 7, after V lost 4 bases and J lost 5 bases. CDR3 length: 16 residues. Germline V gene data show CDR1 as MDHEN and CDR2 as SYDVKM. CDR3 nucleotides: TGTGCCAGCAGTTCCCCGACTAGCGGGAGGGTAGACGAGCAGTACTTC. It translates to CASSSPTSGRVDEQYF.